This TCR beta chain was identified in a study of blood T cell repertoires in COVID-19. Study background: The United States, Italy and Spain provided the acute and convalescent COVID-19 samples.

Original handling: By means of reference gene primer amplification, nucleated cell counts were estimated. Some clones are missing from TCRdb's copy, which holds only in-frame ones; the method was immunoSEQ multiplex PCR. Clone size and V and J calls were adopted from that table, with D and trimming inferred from the DNA. This sample has 200,000 to 300,000 clones; approximately 86% occur once, and the top ten carry almost 2%. The CDR3 length is 13 residues. Trimming took 9 bases from V and 2 from J; bases not matched to a gene: 6. Germline CDR1 is SNHLY and CDR2 is FYNNEI. Source material: peripheral blood. The clonotype originates from a man aged 30 to 45 with active or convalescent COVID-19. This chain uses TRBV2 with TRBJ1-2; 7 bases align to TRBD1. Here the CDR3 DNA reads TGTGCCAGGGCGGGACAGACAAACTATGGCTACACCTTC. Translated, it gives CARAGQTNYGYTF.